This T cell receptor beta chain was found in a study of technical replicates of blood from a handful of donors. In germline, CDR1 is MNHEY, CDR2 SVGAGI. Trimming stripped 10 bases from V and 6 bases from J, with 13 bases between. This CDR3 has 11 amino acids. The method was immunoSEQ multiplex PCR; TCRdb's version includes in-frame clones alone and lacks a portion of them. The table records 85,000 to 100,000 clones, 95% of them present only once. This rearrangement joins TRBV6-5 to TRBJ2-7; D remains unclear. Sequencing was carried out using T cells isolated from PBMCs. This sequence originates from a human donor in good health. The CDR3 DNA reads as TGTGCCAATTACTGGGCCCTCGAGCAGTACTTC. As protein: CANYWALEQYF.